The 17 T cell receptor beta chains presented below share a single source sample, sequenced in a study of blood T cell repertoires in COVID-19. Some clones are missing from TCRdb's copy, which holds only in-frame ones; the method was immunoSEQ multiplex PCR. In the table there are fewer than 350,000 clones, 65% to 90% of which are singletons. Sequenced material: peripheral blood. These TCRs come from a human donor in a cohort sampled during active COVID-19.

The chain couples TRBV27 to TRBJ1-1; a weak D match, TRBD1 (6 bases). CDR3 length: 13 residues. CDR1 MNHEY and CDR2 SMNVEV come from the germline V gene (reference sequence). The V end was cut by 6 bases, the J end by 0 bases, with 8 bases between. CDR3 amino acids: CASSRTVNTEAFF. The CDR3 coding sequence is TGTGCCAGCAGCCGGACAGTGAACACTGAAGCTTTCTTT.

The CDR3 DNA follows: TGTGCCAGCAGTGAACTTTACAGCCACTCTGGAAACACCATATATTTT. Amino acids: CASSELYSHSGNTIYF. The rearrangement links TRBV6-1 to TRBJ1-3; D unclear. The CDR3 sequence is 16 residues long. Per germline, CDR1 MNHNS and CDR2 SASEGT. V lost 2 bases to trimming and J lost 0 bases, with 11 bases between them.

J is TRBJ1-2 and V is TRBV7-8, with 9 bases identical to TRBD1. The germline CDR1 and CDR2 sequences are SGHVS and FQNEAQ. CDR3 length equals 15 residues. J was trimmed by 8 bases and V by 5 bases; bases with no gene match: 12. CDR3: CASSVIPQGAGGYTF. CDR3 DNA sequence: TGTGCCAGCAGCGTAATCCCACAGGGGGCGGGCGGCTACACCTTC.

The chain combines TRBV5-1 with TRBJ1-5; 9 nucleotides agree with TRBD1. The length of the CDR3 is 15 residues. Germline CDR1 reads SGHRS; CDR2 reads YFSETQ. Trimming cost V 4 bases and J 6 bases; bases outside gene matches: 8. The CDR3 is CASSSLQGATQPQHF. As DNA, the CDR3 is TGCGCCAGCAGCAGCCTACAGGGGGCTACTCAGCCCCAGCATTTT.

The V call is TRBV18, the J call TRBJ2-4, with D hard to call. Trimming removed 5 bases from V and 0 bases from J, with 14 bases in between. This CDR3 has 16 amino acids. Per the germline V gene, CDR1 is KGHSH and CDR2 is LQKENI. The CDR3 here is CASSATGPLAKNIQYF. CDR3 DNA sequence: TGTGCCAGCTCAGCAACTGGTCCCCTAGCCAAAAACATTCAGTACTTC.

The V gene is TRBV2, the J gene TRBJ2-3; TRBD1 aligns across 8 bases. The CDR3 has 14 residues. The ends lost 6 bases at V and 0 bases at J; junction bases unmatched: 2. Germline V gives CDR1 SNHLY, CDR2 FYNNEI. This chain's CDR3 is CASRDRESTDTQYF. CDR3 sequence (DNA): TGTGCCAGCAGGGACAGGGAAAGCACAGATACGCAGTATTTT.

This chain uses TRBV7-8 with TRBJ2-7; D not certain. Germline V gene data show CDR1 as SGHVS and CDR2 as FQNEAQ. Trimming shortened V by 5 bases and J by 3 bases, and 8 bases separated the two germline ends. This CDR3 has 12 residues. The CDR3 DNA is TGTGCCAGCAGCGATTCCAGCTACGAGCAGTACTTC. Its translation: CASSDSSYEQYF.

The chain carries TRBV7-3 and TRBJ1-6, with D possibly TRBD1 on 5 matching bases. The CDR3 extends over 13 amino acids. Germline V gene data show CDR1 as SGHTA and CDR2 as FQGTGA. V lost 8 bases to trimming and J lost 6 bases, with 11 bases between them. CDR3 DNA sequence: TGTGCCAGCGGACAAGGCTCTAATTCACCCCTCCACTTT. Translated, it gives CASGQGSNSPLHF. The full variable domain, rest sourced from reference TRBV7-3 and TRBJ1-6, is GAGVSQTPSNKVTEKGKYVELRCDPISGHTALYWYRQSLGQGPEFLIYFQGTGAADDSGLPNDRFFAVRPEGSVSTLKIQRTERGDSAVYLCASGQGSNSPLHFGNGTRLTVT.

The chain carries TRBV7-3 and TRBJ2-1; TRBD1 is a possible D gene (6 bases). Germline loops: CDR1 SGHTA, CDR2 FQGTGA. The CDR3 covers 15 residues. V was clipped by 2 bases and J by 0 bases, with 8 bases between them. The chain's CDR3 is CASSLQGSSYNEQFF. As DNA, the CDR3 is TGTGCCAGCAGCTTACAGGGGAGCTCCTACAATGAGCAGTTCTTC.

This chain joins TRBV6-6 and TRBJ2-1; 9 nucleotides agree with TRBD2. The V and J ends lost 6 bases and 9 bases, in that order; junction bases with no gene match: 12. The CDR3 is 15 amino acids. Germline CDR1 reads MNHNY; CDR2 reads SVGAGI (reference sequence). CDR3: CASSAISGGLGEQFF. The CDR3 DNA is TGTGCCAGCAGCGCGATTAGCGGGGGTCTCGGTGAGCAGTTCTTC.

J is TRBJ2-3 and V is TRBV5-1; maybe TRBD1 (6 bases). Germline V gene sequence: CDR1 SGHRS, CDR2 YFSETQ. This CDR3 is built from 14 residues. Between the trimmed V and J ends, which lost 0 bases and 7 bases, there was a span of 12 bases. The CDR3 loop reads CASSLEGGRNTQYF. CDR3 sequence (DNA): TGCGCCAGCAGCTTGGAAGGGGGTAGAAATACGCAGTATTTT. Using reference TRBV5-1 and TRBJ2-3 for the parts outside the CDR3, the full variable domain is KAGVTQTPRYLIKTRGQQVTLSCSPISGHRSVSWYQQTPGQGLQFLFEYFSETQRNKGNFPGRFSGRQFSNSRSEMNVSTLELGDSALYLCASSLEGGRNTQYFGPGTRLTVL.

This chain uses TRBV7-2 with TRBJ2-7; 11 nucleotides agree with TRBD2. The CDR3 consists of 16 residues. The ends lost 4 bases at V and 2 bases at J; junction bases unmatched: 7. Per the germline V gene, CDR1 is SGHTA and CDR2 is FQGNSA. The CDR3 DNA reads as TGTGCCAGCAGCTCAGCCCTTAGCGGGGGGGCCTACGAGCAGTACTTC. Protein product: CASSSALSGGAYEQYF.

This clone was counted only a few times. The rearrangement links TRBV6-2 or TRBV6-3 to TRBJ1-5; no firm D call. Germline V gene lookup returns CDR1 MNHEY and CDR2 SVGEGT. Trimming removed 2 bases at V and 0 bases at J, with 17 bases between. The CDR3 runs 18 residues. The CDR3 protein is CASSYPLTGVGSNQPQHF. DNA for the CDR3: TGTGCCAGCAGTTACCCCCTCACCGGAGTAGGTAGCAATCAGCCCCAGCATTTT.

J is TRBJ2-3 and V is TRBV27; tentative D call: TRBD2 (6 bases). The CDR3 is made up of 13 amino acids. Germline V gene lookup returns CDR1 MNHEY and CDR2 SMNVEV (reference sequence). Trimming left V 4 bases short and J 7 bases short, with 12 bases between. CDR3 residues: CASSSELAYTQYF. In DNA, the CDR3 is TGTGCCAGCAGTTCCGAACTAGCCTATACGCAGTATTTT.

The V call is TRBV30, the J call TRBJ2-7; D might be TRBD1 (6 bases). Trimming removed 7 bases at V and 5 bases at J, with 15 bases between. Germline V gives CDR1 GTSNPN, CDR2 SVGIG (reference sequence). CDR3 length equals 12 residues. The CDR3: CALAGASHEQYF. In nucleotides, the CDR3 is TGTGCCTTAGCAGGGGCCAGCCACGAGCAGTACTTC.

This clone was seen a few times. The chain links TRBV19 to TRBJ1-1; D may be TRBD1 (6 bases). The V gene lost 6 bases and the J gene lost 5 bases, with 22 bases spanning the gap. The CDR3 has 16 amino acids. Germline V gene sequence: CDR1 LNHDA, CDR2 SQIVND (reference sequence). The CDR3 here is CASRPHTGSSRTEAFF. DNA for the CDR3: TGTGCCAGTAGACCGCACACAGGGAGTAGTAGGACTGAAGCTTTCTTT.

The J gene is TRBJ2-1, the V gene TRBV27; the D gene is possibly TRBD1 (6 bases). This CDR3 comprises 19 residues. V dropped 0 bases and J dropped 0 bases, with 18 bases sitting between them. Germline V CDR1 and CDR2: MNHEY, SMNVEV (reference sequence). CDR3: CASSLSPPDRFSSYNEQFF. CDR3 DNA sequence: TGTGCCAGCAGTTTATCGCCGCCCGACAGGTTCAGCTCCTACAATGAGCAGTTCTTC.